This T cell receptor (beta chain) was recovered during a study of T cells in Graves' hyperthyroidism and ophthalmopathy (dated by TCRdb to about 2019). Study-wide context: Peripheral blood samples were taken at initial diagnosis, before any treatment was given. Prospective prediction of ophthalmopathy was tested in an independent validation cohort of under 20 hyperthyroidism patients and 17 patients who later progressed to ophthalmopathy. According to the paper, TCR Vbeta CDR3 sequencing was carried out on approximately 140 peripheral blood samples, which came from approximately 41 ophthalmopathy, approximately 72 hyperthyroidism and about 17 progressor patients. In six Graves' hyperthyroidism patients, the study also compared T-cell repertoires from thyroid tissue with T-cell repertoires from blood. The roughly 100 discovery patients were randomly divided into training and test sets at a 7:3 ratio. To identify TCR V-J signatures that set the groups apart, the researchers used a discovery cohort of 100 patients, made up of under 45 with Graves' ophthalmopathy and about 60 with stable Graves' hyperthyroidism. After blood sampling, hyperthyroidism patients were treated with methimazole at a starting dose of 30 mg daily, and ophthalmopathy patients were treated with high-dose intravenous methylprednisolone. General findings and caveats noted by the study authors: In cross-validation, a model built on a 13 V-J signature told ophthalmopathy apart from stable hyperthyroidism with 87.88% sensitivity and about 81% specificity, and in testing the same model reached 80%/75%. Blood samples also contained most of the expanded thyroid clonotypes (frequency above 0.001), which suggests that blood repertoires may reflect thyroid immune responses. Sample size was not statistically predetermined, and investigators were not blinded to group allocation. During validation, the model predicted progression to ophthalmopathy a median of roughly six months ahead of onset, with approximately 70% sensitivity and 72.22% specificity.

Details on this clonotype: There is no known antigen for this receptor. No clone much larger than this one lies a single base away; base qualities are absent.

The cysteine opens and the phenylalanine closes a CDR3 of 14 amino acids. The DNA shown is the 42-base CDR3, in frame from base 1. Via the germline V gene, CDR1 is MDHEN and CDR2 SYDVKM. V is cut back by 3 bases and J by 7 bases, with 7 bases in the junction unmatched. Ophthalmopathy patients had moderately to severely active disease, Clinical Activity Score of at least 3, NOSPECS grade of at least 4, and duration under 3 months. Any patient with an uncontrolled infection, another autoimmune disease, pregnancy or lactation was excluded. Diagnoses relied on clinical symptoms, serum thyroxine and TRAb, thyroid ultrasound and orbital computed tomography. PBMCs were separated from under 12 ml of fresh peripheral blood using Ficoll-Paque density gradient centrifugation. Total RNA was extracted with Trizol reagent, and quality was checked on an Agilent 2100 Bioanalyzer. The TCR beta CDR3 regions were amplified from the RNA transcripts. The first round of RT-PCR for the TCR CDR3 was performed with the HTBI primer set and the Qiagen OneStep RT-PCR kit. The libraries were constructed in a second round of multiplex PCR and then size-selected and purified. Libraries were sequenced paired-end with 100 bp reads on an Illumina HiSeq2000. The authors' pipeline ran thus. SOAPnuke was used to process the raw data, throwing out any read that contained adapters or uncalled bases, had a mean Phred below 15, or lacked an exact constant-primer or identifier match. High-quality paired reads were merged with COPE v1.2.5, and unique nucleotide sequences were defined as clonotypes. MiTCR v1.1 was used to align the clonotypes against IMGT TRBV, TRBD and TRBJ reference segments. Analysis was restricted to V-J combinations with a frequency above 0.0001, which covered about 99% of repertoires. The TCS score was defined as the ratio of F50 (clonal expansion) to E x V (chaos), calculated using BLOSUM62-based TCRdist between CDR3 peptides within each V-J. Welch's t-statistics and random forest reduced 500 to 550 V-J features to roughly 13, which were used in a naive Bayes classifier (R e1071). Clones were called with MiXCR by TCRdb after fastp trimmed the public reads at Q25, and only in-frame beta chains were retained. Every CDR3 protein is listed once, alongside the most common genes and DNA of its rows. The V and J calls shown here were made by TCRdb, not taken from the authors' results. In all, the sample holds about 350,000 distinct CDR3 sequences, and around 18% of those were seen once. The ten largest clones capture around a sixth of the sample.

Recombination connected TRBV28 to TRBJ2-5; TRBD2 aligns with 8 central bases. Sequencing used blood. The source of this sequence is a middle-aged woman with Graves' ophthalmopathy. The CDR3 corresponds to CASSFSGRAGTQYF. The sequence in DNA is TGTGCCAGCAGTTTCTCCGGGAGGGCCGGGACCCAGTACTTC.